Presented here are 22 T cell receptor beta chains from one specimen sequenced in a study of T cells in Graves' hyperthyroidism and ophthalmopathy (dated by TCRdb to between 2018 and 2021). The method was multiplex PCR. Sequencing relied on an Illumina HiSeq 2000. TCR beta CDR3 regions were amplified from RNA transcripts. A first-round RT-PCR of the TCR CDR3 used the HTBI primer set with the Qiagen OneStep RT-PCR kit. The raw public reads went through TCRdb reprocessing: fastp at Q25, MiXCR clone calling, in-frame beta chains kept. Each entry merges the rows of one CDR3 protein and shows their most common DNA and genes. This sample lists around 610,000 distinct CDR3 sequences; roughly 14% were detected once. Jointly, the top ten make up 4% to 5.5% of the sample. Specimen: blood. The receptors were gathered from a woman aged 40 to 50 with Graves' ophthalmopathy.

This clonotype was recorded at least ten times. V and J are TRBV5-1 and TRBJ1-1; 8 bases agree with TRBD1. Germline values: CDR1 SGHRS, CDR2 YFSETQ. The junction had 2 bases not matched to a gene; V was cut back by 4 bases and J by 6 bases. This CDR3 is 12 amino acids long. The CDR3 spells CASSTDRAEAFF. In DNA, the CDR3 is TGCGCCAGCAGCACGGACAGGGCTGAAGCTTTCTTT.

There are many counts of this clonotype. DNA for the CDR3: TGTGCCAGCACCCAAGGTGGGACAGCGAACACTGAAGCTTTCTTT. Translated, it gives CASTQGGTANTEAFF. The chain couples TRBV7-2 to TRBJ1-1, with 7 nucleotides matching TRBD1. Germline values: CDR1 SGHTA, CDR2 FQGNSA. Losses at the gene ends were 7 bases for V and 1 base for J; bases not matched to a gene: 9. The CDR3 covers 15 residues. Using reference TRBV7-2 and TRBJ1-1 for the parts outside the CDR3, the full variable domain is GAGVSQSPSNKVTEKGKDVELRCDPISGHTALYWYRQSLGQGLEFLIYFQGNSAPDKSGLPSDRFSAERTGGSVSTLTIQRTQQEDSAVYLCASTQGGTANTEAFFGQGTRLTVV.

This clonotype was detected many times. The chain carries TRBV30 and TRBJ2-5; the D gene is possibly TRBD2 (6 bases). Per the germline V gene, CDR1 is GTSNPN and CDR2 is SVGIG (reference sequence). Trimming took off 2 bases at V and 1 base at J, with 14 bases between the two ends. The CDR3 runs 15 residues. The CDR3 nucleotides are TGTGCCTGGAGTCAAGCGGGTAACTTCCAAGAGACCCAGTACTTC. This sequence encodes CAWSQAGNFQETQYF.

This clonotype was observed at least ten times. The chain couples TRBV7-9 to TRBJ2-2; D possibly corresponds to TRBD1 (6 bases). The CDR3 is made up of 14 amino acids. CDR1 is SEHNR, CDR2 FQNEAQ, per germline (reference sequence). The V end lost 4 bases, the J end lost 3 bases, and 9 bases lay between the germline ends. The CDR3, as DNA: TGTGCCAGCAGCTACAGGGATGACACCGGGGAGCTGTTTTTT. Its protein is CASSYRDDTGELFF.

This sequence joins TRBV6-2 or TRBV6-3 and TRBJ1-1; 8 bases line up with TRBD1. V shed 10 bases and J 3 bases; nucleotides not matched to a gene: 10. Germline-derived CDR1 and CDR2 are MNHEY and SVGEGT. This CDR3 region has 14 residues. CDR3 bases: TGTGCCACCGGGGCAGGGGGCAGGCACACTGAAGCTTTCTTT. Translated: CATGAGGRHTEAFF.

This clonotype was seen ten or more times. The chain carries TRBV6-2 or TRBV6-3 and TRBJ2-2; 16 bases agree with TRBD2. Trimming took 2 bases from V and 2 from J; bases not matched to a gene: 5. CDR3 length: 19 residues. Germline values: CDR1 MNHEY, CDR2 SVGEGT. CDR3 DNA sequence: TGTGCCAGCAGTTACCCGGGACTAGCGGGAGGGCCAAACACCGGGGAGCTGTTTTTT. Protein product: CASSYPGLAGGPNTGELFF.

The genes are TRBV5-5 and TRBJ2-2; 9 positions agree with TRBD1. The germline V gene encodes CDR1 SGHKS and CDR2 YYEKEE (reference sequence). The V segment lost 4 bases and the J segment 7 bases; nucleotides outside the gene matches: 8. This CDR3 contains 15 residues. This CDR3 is CASSPNRGLVGELFF. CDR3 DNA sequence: TGTGCCAGCAGCCCAAACAGGGGGCTAGTCGGGGAGCTGTTTTTT.

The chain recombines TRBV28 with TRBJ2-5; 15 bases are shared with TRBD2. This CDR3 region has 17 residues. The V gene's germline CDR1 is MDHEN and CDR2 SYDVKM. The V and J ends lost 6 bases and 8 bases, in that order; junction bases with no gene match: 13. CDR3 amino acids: CASRPTGLAGGDNTQYF. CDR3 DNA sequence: TGTGCCAGCAGGCCAACTGGACTAGCGGGAGGGGATAATACCCAGTACTTC.

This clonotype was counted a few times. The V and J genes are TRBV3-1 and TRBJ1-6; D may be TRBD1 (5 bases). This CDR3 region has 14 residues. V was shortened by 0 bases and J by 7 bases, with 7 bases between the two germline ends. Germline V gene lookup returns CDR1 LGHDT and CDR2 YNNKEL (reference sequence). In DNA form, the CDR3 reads TGTGCCAGCAGCCAAGAACACAGGAATTCACCCCTCCACTTT. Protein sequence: CASSQEHRNSPLHF.

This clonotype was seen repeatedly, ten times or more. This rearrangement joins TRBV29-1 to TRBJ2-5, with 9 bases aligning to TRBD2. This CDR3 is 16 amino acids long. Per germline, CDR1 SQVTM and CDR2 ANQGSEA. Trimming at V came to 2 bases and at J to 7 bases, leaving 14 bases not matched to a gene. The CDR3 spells CSVEQVAGESVGTQYF. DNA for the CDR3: TGCAGCGTTGAACAGGTAGCGGGAGAGTCAGTAGGGACCCAGTACTTC.

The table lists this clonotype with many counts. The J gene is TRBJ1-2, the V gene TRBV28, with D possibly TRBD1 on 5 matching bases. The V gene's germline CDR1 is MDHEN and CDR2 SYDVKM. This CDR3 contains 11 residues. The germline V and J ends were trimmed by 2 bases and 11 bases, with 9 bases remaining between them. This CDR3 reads CASSLVGGYTF. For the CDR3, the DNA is TGTGCCAGCAGTTTAGTCGGGGGTTACACCTTC.

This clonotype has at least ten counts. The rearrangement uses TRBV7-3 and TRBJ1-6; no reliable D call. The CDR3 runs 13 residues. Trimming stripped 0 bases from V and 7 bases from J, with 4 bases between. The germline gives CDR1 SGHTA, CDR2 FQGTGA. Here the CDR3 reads CASSLTGNSPLHF. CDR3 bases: TGTGCCAGCAGCTTAACTGGAAATTCACCCCTCCACTTT.

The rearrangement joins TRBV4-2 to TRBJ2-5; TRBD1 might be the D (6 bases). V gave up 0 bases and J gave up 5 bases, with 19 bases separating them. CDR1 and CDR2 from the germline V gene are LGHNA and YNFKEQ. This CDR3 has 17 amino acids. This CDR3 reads CASSQDPQGAPRETQYF. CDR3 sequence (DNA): TGTGCCAGCAGCCAAGATCCACAGGGAGCCCCACGGGAGACCCAGTACTTC.

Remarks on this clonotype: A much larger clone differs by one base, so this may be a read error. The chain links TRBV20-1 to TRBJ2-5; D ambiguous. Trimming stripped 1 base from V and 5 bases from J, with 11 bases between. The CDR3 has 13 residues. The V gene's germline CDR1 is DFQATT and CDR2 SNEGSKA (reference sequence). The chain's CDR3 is CSARGRATETQYF. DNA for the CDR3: TGCAGTGCTAGAGGTCGGGCTACGGAGACCCAGTACTTC.

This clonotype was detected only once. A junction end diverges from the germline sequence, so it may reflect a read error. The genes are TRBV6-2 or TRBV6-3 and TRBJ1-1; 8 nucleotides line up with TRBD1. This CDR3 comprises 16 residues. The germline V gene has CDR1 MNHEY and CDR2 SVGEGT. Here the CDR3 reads CASSKTFRTGHTEAFF. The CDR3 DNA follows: TGTGCCAGCAGTAAGACCTTTAGGACAGGGCACACGGAAGCTTTCTTT.

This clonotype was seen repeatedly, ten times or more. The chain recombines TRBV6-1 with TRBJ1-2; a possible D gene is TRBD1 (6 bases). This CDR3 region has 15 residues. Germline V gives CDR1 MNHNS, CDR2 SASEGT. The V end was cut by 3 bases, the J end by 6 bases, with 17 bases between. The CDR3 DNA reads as TGTGCCAGCAGTGACGACGACAGGAGTTGGAATGGCTACACCTTC. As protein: CASSDDDRSWNGYTF.

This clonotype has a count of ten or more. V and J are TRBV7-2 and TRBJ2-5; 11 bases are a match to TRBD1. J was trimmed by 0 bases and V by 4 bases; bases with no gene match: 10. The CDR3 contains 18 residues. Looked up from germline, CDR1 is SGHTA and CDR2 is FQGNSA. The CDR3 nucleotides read TGTGCCAGCAGCTCTATAAGGGGGGACAGGGGGAACCAAGAGACCCAGTACTTC. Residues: CASSSIRGDRGNQETQYF.

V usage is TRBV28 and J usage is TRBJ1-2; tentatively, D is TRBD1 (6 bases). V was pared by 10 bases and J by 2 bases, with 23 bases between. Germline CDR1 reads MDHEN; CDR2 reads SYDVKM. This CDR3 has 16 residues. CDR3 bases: TGTGCCATCCAAAGGGGCAGGGGAAGTAGGAACTATGGCTACACCTTC. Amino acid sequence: CAIQRGRGSRNYGYTF.

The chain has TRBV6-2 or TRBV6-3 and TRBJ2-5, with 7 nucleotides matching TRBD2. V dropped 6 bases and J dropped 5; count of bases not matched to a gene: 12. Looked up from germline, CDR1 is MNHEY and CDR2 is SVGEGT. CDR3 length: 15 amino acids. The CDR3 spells CASSRGLVALETQYF. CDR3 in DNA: TGTGCCAGCAGCCGCGGACTAGTGGCGCTGGAGACCCAGTACTTC.

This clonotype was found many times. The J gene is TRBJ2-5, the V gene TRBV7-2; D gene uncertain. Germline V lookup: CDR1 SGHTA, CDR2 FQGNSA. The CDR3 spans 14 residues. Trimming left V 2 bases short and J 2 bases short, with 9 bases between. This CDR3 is CASSLNGPQETQYF. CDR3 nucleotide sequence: TGTGCCAGCAGCTTAAATGGCCCTCAAGAGACCCAGTACTTC.

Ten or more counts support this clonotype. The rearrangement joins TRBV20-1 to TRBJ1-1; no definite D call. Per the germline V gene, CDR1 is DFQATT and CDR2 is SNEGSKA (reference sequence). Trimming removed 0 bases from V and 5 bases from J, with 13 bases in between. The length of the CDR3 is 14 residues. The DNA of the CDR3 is TGCAGTGCTAGAGATGGAAGGGAGGGAACTGAAGCTTTCTTT. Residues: CSARDGREGTEAFF.

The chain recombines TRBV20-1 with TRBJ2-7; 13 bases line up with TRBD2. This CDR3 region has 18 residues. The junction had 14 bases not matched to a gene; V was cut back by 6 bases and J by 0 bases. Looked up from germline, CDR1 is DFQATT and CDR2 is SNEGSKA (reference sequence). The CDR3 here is CSAQTGTSGTSSSYEQYF. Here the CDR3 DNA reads TGCAGTGCACAAACCGGGACTAGCGGGACCTCAAGCTCCTACGAGCAGTACTTC.